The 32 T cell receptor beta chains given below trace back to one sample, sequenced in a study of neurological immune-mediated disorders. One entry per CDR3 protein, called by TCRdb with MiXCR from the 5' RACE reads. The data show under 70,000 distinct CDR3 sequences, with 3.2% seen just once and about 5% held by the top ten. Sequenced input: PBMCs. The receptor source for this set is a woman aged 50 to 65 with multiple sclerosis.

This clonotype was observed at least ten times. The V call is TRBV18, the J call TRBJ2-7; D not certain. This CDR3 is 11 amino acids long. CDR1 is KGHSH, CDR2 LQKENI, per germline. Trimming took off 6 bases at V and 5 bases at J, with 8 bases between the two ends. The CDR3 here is CASSLGDEQYV. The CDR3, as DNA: TGTGCCAGCTCCTTAGGAGACGAGCAGTACGTC.

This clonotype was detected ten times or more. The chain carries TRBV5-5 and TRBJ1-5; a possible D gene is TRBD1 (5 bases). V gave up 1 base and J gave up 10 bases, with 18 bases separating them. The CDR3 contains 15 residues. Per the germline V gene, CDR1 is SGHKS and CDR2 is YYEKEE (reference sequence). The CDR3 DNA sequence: TGTGCCAGCAGCTTGCTAGGGGCTGGAATGGGTCCCCAGCATTTT. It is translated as CASSLLGAGMGPQHF.

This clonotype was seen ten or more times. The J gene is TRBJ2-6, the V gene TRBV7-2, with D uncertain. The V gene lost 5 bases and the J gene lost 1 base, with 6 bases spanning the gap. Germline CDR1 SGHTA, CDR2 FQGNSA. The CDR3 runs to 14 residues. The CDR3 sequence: CASSGRSGANVLTF. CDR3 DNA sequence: TGTGCCAGCAGCGGAAGATCTGGGGCCAACGTCCTGACTTTC.

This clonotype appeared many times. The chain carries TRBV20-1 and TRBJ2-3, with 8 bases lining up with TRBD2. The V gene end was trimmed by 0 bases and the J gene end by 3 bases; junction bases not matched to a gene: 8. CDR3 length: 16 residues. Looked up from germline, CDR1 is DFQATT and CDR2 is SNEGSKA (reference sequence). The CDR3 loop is CSARDEGSGITDTQYF. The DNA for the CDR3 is TGCAGTGCTAGAGATGAGGGTAGCGGGATTACAGATACGCAGTATTTT.

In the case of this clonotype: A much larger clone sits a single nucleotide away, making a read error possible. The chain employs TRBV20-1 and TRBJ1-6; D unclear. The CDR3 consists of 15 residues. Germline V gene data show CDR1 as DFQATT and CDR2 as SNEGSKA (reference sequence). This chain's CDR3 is CSARVIRQINSHLHF. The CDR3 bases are TGCAGTGCTAGAGTTATCCGGCAGATTAATTCACACCTCCACTTT.

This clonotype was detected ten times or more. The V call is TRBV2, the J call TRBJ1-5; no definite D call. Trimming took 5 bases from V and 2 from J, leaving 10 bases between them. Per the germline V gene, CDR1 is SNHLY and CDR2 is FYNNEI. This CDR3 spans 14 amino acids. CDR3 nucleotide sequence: TGTGCCAGCAGTCGCTCACGGGGCAATCAGCCCCAGCATTTT. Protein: CASSRSRGNQPQHF.

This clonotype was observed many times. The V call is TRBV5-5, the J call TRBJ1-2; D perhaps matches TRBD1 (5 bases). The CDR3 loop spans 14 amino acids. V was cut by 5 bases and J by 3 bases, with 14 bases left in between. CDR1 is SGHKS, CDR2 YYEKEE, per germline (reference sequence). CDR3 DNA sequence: TGTGCCAGCAGGGCGGGGTCGGGGGACTATGGCTACACCTTC. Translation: CASRAGSGDYGYTF. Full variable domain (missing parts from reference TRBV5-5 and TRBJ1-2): DAGVTQSPTHLIKTRGQQVTLRCSPISGHKSVSWYQQVLGQGPQFIFQYYEKEERGRGNFPDRFSARQFPNYSSELNVNALLLGDSALYLCASRAGSGDYGYTFGSGTRLTVV.

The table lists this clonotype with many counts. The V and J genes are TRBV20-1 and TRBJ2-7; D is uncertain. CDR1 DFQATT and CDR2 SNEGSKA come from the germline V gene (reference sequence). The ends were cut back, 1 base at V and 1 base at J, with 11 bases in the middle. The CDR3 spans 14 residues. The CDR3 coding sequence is TGCAGTGCTAGAGGGGCCGCAAGATCCTACGAGCAGTACGTC. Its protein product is CSARGAARSYEQYV.

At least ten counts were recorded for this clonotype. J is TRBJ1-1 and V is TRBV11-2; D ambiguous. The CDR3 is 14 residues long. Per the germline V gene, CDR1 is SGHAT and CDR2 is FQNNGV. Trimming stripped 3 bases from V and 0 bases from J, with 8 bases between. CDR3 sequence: CASSLYGMNTEAFF. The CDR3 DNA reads TGTGCCAGCAGCTTGTACGGTATGAACACTGAAGCTTTCTTT.

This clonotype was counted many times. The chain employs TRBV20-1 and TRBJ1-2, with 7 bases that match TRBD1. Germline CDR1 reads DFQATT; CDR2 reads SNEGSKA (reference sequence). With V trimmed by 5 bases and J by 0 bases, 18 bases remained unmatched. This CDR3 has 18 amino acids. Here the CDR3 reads CSALTPPTGATANYGYTF. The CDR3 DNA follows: TGCAGTGCTCTAACCCCTCCTACAGGGGCCACCGCTAACTATGGCTACACCTTC.

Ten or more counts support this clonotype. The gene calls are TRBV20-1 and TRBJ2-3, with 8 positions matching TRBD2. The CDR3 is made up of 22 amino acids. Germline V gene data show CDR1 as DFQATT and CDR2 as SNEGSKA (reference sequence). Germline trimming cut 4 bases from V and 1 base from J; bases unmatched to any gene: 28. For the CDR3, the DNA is TGCAGTGCTAAAGCCGGGAGGGCCAGCCCACTTAGCCCGAGCCGTCGCACAGATACGCAGTATTTT. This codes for CSAKAGRASPLSPSRRTDTQYF.

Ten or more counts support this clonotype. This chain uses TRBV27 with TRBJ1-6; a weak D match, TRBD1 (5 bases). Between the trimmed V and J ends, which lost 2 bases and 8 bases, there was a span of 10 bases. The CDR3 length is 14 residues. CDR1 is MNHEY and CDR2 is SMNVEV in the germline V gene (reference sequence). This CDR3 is CASSLSRADSPLHF. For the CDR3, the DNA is TGTGCCAGCAGTTTAAGCAGGGCAGATTCACCCCTCCACTTT.

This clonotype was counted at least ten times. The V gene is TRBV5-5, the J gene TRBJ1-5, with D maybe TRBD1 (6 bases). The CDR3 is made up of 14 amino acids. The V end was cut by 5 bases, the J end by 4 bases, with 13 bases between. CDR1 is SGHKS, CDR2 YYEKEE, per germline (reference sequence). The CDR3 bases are TGTGCCAGCAGTTCGGACAGACTAAATCAGCCCCAGCATTTT. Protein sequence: CASSSDRLNQPQHF.

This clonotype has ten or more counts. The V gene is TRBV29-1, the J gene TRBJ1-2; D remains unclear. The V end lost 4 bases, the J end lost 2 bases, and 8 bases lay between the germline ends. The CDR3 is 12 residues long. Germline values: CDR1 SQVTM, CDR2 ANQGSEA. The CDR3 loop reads CSVGGGNYGYTF. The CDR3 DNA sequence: TGCAGCGTTGGGGGAGGGAACTATGGCTACACCTTC.

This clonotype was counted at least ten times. The CDR3 spells CASSLTSGSRSLYEQYF. CDR3 sequence (DNA): TGTGCCAGCAGCTTGACTAGCGGGAGTAGATCGCTCTACGAGCAGTACTTC. The rearrangement joins TRBV7-6 to TRBJ2-7; the match to TRBD2 covers 12 bases. This CDR3 has 17 amino acids. Germline CDR1 is SGHVS and CDR2 is FNYEAQ. The trim removed 3 bases at V and 3 bases at J, leaving 9 bases unmatched.

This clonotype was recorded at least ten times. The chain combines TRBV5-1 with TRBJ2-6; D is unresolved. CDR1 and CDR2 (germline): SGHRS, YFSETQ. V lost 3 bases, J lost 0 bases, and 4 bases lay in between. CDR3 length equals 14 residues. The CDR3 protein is CASSSSSGANVLTF. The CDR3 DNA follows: TGCGCCAGCAGCTCGAGCTCTGGGGCCAACGTCCTGACTTTC.

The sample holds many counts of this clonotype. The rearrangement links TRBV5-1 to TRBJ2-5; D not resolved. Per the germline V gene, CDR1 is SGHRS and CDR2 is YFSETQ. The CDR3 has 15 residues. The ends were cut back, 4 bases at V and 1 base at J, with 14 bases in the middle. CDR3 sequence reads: CASSEAIAVQETQYF. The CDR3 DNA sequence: TGCGCCAGCAGCGAGGCGATAGCCGTCCAAGAGACCCAGTACTTC.

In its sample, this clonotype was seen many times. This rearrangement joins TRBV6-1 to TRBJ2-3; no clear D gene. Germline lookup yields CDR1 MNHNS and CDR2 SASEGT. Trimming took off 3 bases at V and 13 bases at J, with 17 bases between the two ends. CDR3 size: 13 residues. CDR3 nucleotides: TGTGCCAGCAGTGAGTTTGCCGACGGTTTAGAGTATTTT. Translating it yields CASSEFADGLEYF.

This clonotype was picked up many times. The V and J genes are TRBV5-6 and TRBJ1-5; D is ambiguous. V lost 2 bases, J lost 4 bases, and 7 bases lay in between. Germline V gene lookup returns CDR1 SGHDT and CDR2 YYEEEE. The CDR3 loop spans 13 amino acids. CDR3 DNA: TGTGCCAGCAGCTTCGGCCGGAATCAGCCCCAGCATTTT. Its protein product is CASSFGRNQPQHF.

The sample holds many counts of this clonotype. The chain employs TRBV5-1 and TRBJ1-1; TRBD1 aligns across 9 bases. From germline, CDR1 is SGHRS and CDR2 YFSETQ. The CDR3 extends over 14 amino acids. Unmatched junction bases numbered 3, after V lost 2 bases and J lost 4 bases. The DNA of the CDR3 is TGCGCCAGCAGCTTATTGACAGGGGGCACTGAAGCTTTCTTT. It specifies CASSLLTGGTEAFF.

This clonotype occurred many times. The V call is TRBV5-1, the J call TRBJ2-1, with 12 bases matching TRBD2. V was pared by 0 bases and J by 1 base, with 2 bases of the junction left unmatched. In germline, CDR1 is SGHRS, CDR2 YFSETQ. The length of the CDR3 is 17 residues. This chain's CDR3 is CASSLVLAGGSYNEQFF. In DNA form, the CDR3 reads TGCGCCAGCAGCTTGGTGCTAGCGGGGGGGTCCTACAATGAGCAGTTCTTC.

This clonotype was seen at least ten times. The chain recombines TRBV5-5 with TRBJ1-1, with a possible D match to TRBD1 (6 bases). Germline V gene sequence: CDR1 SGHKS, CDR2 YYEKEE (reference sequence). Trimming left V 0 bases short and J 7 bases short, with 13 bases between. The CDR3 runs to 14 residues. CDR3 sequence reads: CASSLVQGRVEAFF. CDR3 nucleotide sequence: TGTGCCAGCAGCTTGGTACAGGGCAGGGTTGAAGCTTTCTTT.

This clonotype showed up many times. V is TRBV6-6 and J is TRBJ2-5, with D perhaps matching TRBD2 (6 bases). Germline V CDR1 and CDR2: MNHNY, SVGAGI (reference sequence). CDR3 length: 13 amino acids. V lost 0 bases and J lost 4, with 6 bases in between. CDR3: CASSYSGGETQYF. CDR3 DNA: TGTGCCAGCAGTTACTCGGGGGGAGAGACCCAGTACTTC.

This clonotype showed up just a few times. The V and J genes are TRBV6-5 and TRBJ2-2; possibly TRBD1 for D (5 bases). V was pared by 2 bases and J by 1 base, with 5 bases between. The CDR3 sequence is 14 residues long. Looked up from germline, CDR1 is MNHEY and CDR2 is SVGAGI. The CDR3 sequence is CASSYRGNTGELFF. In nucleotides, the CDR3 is TGTGCCAGCAGTTACAGGGGGAACACCGGGGAGCTGTTTTTT.

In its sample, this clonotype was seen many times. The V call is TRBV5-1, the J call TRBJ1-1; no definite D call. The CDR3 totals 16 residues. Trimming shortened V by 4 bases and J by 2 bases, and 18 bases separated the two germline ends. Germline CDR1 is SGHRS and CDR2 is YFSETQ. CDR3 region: CASSPNPPGLNTEAFF. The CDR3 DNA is TGCGCCAGCAGCCCCAACCCGCCGGGCCTCAACACTGAAGCTTTCTTT. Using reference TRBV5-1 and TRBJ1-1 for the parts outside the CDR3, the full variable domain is KAGVTQTPRYLIKTRGQQVTLSCSPISGHRSVSWYQQTPGQGLQFLFEYFSETQRNKGNFPGRFSGRQFSNSRSEMNVSTLELGDSALYLCASSPNPPGLNTEAFFGQGTRLTVV.

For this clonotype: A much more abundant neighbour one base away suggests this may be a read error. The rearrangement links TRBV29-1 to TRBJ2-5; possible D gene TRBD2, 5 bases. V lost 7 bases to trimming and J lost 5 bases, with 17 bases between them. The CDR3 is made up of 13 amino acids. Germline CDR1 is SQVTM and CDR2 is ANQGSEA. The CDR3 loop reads CSARYKKRETQYF. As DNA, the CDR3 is TGCAGCGCCCGCTACAAAAAGCGGGAGACCCAGTACTTC.

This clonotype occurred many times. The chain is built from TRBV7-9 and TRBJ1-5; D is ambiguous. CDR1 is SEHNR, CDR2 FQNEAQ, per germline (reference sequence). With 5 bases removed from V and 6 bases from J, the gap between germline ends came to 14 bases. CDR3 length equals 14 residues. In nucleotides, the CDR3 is TGTGCCAGCAGCCCAGACGGGGTAGGTCAGCCCCAGCATTTT. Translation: CASSPDGVGQPQHF.

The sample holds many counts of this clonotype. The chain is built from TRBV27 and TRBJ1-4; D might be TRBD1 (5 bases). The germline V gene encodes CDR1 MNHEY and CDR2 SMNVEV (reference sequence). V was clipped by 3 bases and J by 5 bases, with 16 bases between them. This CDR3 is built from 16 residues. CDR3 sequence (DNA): TGTGCCAGCAGTTTTTCCTTACGCAGGGTCAATGAAAAACTGTTTTTT. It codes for CASSFSLRRVNEKLFF.

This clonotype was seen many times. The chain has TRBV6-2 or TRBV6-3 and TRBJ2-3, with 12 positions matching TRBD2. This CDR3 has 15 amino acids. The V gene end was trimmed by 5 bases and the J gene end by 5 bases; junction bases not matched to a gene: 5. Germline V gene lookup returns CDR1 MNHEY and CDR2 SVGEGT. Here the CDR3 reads CASSQLAGGIDTQYF. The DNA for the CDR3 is TGTGCCAGCAGTCAACTAGCGGGAGGAATAGATACGCAGTATTTT.

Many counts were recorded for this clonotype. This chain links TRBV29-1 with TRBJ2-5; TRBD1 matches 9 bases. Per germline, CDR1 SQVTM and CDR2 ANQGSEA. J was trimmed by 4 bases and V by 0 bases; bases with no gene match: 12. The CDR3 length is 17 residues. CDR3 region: CSVEERDRAIKRETQYF. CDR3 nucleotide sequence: TGCAGCGTTGAAGAACGGGACAGGGCGATTAAACGAGAGACCCAGTACTTC.

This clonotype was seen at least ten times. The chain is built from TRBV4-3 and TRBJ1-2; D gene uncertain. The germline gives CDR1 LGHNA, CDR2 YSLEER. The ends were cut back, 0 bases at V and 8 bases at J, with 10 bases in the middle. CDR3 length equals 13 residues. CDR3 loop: CASSQDGVNGYTF. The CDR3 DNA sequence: TGCGCCAGCAGCCAAGATGGGGTAAACGGCTACACCTTC.

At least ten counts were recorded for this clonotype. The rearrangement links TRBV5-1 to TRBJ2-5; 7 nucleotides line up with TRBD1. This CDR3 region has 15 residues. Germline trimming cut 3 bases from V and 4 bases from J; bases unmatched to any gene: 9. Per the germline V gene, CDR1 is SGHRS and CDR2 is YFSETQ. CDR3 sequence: CASSSGTVERETQYF. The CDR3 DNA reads TGCGCCAGCAGCTCCGGGACAGTTGAACGAGAGACCCAGTACTTC.